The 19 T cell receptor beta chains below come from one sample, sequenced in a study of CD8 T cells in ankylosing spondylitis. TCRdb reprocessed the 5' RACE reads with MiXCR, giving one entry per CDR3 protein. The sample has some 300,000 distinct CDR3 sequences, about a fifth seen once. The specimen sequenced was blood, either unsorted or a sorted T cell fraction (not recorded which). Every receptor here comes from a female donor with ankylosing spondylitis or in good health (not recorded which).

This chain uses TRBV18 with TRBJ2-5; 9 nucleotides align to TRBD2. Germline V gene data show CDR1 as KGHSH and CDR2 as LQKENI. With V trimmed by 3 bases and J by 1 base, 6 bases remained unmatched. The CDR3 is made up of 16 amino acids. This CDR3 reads CASSPSAGGSQETQYF. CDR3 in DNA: TGTGCCAGCTCACCTTCAGCGGGAGGTTCCCAAGAGACCCAGTACTTC.

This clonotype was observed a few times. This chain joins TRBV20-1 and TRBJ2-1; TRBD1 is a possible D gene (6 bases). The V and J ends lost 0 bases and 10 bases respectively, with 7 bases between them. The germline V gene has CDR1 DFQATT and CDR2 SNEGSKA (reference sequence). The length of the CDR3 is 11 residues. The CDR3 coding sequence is TGCAGTGCTAGAGATCAGGGGGAGCAGTTCTTC. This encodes CSARDQGEQFF.

CDR3 in amino acids: CSVRRGFGTDTQYF. CDR3 in DNA: TGCAGCGTACGGAGGGGATTCGGCACAGATACGCAGTATTTT. The V gene is TRBV29-1, the J gene TRBJ2-3; weak D call: TRBD2 (6 bases). Trimming removed 6 bases at V and 1 base at J, with 14 bases between. This CDR3 region has 14 residues. CDR1 SQVTM and CDR2 ANQGSEA come from the germline V gene.

CDR3 in amino acids: CASSPSGLGTTGYTF. CDR3 nucleotide sequence: TGTGCCAGCTCACCATCCGGTCTGGGAACAACAGGCTACACCTTC. The gene calls are TRBV18 and TRBJ1-2; D gene uncertain. Trimming pared 2 bases from V and 8 bases from J, leaving 18 bases between. The germline V gene has CDR1 KGHSH and CDR2 LQKENI. The CDR3 runs to 15 residues. The variable domain in full, with the rest retrieved from reference TRBV18 and TRBJ1-2, is NAGVMQNPRHLVRRRGQEARLRCSPMKGHSHVYWYRQLPEEGLKFMVYLQKENIIDESGMPKERFSAEFPKEGPSILRIQQVVRGDSAAYFCASSPSGLGTTGYTFGSGTRLTVV.

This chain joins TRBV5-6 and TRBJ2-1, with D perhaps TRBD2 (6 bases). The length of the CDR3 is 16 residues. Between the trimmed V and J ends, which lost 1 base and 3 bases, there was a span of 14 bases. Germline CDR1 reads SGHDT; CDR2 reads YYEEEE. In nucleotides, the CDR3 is TGTGCCAGCAGCTTGTCGGGCGGGGTCGGCTACAATGAGCAGTTCTTC. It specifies CASSLSGGVGYNEQFF.

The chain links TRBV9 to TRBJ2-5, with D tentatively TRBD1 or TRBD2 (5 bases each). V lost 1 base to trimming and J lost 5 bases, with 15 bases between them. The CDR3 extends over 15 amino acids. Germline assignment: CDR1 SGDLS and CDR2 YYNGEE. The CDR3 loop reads CASSVMGTSTETQYF. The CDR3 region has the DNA TGTGCCAGCAGCGTAATGGGGACCAGCACGGAGACCCAGTACTTC.

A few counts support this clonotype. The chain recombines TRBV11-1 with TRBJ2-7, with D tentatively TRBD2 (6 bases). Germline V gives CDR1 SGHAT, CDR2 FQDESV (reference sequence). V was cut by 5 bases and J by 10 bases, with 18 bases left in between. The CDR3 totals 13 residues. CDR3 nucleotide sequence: TGTGCCAGCAGCATACCTGGGGGGACGGAACAGTACTTC. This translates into CASSIPGGTEQYF.

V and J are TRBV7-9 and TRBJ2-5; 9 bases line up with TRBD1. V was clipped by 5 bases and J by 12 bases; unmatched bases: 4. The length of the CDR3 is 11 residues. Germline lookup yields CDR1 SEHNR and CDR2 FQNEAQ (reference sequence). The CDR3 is CASSIGDREYF. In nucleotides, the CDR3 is TGTGCCAGCAGCATAGGGGACAGGGAGTACTTC.

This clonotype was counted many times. In DNA form, the CDR3 reads TGCAGCGTGAAAAAGGTCGGGAGACAGGCGAACTACGAGCAGTACTTC. Encoded protein: CSVKKVGRQANYEQYF. This chain uses TRBV29-1 with TRBJ2-7; either TRBD1 or TRBD2 may fit D (6 bases each). Germline V gene lookup returns CDR1 SQVTM and CDR2 ANQGSEA. The CDR3 is 16 residues long. Trimming pared 6 bases from V and 3 bases from J, leaving 24 bases between.

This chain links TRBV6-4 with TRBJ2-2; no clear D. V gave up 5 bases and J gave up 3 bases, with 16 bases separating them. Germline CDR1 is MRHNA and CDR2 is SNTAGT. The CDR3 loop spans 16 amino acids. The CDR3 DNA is TGTGCCAGCAGTATCCGACCGACGCATCACACCGGGGAGCTGTTTTTT. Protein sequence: CASSIRPTHHTGELFF.

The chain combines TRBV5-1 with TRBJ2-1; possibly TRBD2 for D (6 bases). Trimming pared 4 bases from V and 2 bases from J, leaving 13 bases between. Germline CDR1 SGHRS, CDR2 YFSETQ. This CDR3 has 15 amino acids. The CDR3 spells CASSRPSVTYNEQFF. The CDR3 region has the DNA TGCGCCAGCAGCCGCCCTAGCGTTACCTACAATGAGCAGTTCTTC.

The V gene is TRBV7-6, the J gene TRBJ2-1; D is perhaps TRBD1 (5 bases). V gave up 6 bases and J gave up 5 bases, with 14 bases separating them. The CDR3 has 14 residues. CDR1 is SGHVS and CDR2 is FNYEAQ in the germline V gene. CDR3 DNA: TGTGCCAGCAGTAGGGGCCCTGGGGACAATGAGCAGTTCTTC. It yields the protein CASSRGPGDNEQFF.

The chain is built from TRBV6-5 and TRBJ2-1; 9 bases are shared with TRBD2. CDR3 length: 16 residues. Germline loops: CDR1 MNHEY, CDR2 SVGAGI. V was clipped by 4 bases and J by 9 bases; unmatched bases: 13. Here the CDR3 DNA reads TGTGCCAGCAGTTGGGTGGTTAGCGGGAGTAAGGGTGAGCAGTTCTTC. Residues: CASSWVVSGSKGEQFF.

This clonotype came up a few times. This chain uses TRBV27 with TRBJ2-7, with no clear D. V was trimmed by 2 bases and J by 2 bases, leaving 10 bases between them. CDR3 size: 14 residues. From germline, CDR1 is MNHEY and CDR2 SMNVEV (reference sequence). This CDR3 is CASSLSHGTYEQYF. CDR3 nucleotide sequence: TGTGCCAGCAGTTTAAGCCACGGAACCTACGAGCAGTACTTC.

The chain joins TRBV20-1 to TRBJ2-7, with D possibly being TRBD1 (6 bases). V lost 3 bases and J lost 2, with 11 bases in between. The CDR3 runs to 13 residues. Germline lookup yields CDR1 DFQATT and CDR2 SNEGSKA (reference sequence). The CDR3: CSASPGQPYEQYF. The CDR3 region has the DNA TGCAGTGCTAGTCCAGGACAGCCCTACGAGCAGTACTTC.

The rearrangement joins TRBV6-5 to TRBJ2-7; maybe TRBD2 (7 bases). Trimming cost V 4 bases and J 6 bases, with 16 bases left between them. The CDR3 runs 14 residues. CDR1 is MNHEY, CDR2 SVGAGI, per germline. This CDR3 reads CASSSLGGGSEQYF. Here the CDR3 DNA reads TGTGCCAGCAGTTCTCTAGGGGGAGGGAGCGAGCAGTACTTC.

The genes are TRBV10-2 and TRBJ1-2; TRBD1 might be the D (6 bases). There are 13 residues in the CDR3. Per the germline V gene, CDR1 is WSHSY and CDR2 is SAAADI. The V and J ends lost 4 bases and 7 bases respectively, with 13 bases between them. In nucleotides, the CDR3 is TGCGCCAGCAGTGTACAGGGATTACGTGGCTACACCTTC. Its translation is CASSVQGLRGYTF.

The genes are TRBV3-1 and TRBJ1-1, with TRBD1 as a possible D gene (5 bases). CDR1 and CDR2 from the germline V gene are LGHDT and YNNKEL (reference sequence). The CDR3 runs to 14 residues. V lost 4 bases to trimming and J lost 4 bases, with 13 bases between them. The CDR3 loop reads CASSPGLRGTEAFF. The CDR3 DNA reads TGTGCCAGCAGCCCGGGACTCCGGGGCACTGAAGCTTTCTTT.

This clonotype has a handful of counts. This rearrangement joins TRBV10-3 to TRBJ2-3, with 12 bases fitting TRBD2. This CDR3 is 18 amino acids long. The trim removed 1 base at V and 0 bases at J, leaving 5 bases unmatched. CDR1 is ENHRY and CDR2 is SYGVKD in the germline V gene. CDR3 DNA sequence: TGTGCCATCAGTGAGTGGGGACTAGCGGGCCATAGCACAGATACGCAGTATTTT. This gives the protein CAISEWGLAGHSTDTQYF.